The clone carrying this T cell receptor (beta chain) was detected many times. Its antigen is currently unknown. The CDR3 length is 16 residues. The V gene lost 3 bases and the J gene lost 0 bases, with 11 bases spanning the gap. CDR1 and CDR2 (germline): SGHNT, YENEEA. There was one heparinised blood draw per donor, averaging about 100 mL. It was via CD45RO/CCR7/CD25/CD127/CD95/CD27 that CD4+ naive, central memory, regulatory and stem cell-like memory cells were sorted. This record belongs to a study of beta chain features in type 1 diabetes. On the study more broadly: Investigators examined 85 million to 110 million sorted cells across all samples. Points from the study as a whole: HLA effects on TCRB rearrangement stayed unresolved here. TCRB CDR3 length was moderately but significantly reduced in all four CD4+ subsets of Type 1 diabetes patients.

Of the isolated RNA, all was reverse transcribed, and so the sequenced material was expressed TCRB transcripts. TCRdb's copy holds only in-frame clones and misses some; the assay was immunoSEQ multiplex PCR. The sample lists a few hundred thousand clones, over 9% occurring once. This clonotype originated in a man aged 30 to 45 with type 1 diabetes. Sequencing input: central memory CD4+ T cells from blood. The V and J genes are TRBV11-3 and TRBJ2-2, with a weak D call TRBD2 (6 bases). The CDR3 coding sequence is TGTGCCAGCAGCTTTACTAGCTTCTCGAACACCGGGGAGCTGTTTTTT. This sequence encodes CASSFTSFSNTGELFF. The full variable domain, completed using reference TRBV11-3 and TRBJ2-2, is EAGVVQSPRYKIIEKKQPVAFWCNPISGHNTLYWYLQNLGQGPELLIRYENEEAVDDSQLPKDRFSAERLKGVDSTLKIQPAELGDSAVYLCASSFTSFSNTGELFFGEGSRLTVL.